Reported below is one T cell receptor beta chain. V dropped 5 bases and J dropped 2 bases, with 15 bases sitting between them. CDR1 and CDR2 (germline): SGHTA, FQGNSA. This CDR3 region has 15 residues. The data were taken from a study of blood T cell repertoires in COVID-19. Profiling relied on immunoSEQ multiplex PCR, and the TCRdb table lists in-frame clones only, not all of them. This sample yields 55,000 to 70,000 clones, of which just over 85% are seen a single time; approximately 4.2% belongs to the top ten. The source material was peripheral blood. The genes are TRBV7-2 and TRBJ1-2; perhaps TRBD1 as D (6 bases). This TCR derives from a man aged 45 to 65 with acute or convalescent COVID-19. The CDR3 loop is CASSPNGQNNYGYTF. Written as DNA, the CDR3 is TGTGCCAGCAGCCCCAACGGACAGAACAACTATGGCTACACCTTC.